This TCR beta chain is from a study of T cells after yellow fever vaccination. V lost 1 base and J lost 7; bases outside the gene matches: 3. Germline V CDR1 and CDR2: LNHNV, YYDKDF (reference sequence). CDR3 length equals 15 residues. Findings of the study overall: A secondary response was less intense yet reached its peak sooner, at day 5 versus 15.

This clonotype was detected a few times. Antigen unknown. TCRdb reprocessed the 5' RACE reads with MiXCR, giving one entry per CDR3 protein. The table shows 350,000 or so distinct CDR3 sequences, with about 7.8% occurring only once. Sequencing was performed on PBMCs, taken more than 35 days after the first yellow fever vaccination. V is TRBV15 and J is TRBJ2-1; 11 nucleotides agree with TRBD2. The sequence was obtained from a man between 18 and 35 years old who received the YFV17D yellow fever vaccine. The CDR3 nucleotides read TGTGCCACCAGCAGAGTAGGACTAGCGGGTAATGAGCAGTTCTTC. As protein: CATSRVGLAGNEQFF.